This T cell receptor beta chain derives from a study of blood T cell repertoires in COVID-19. About the study: Spain, Italy and the United States supplied samples that represented acute and convalescent COVID-19. In each case, the material was cDNA or gDNA derived from T cells, B-cell-depleted T cells, or PBMCs.

The CDR3 extends over 12 amino acids. Germline-derived CDR1 and CDR2 are SEHNR and FQNEAQ (reference sequence). V was trimmed by 2 bases and J by 8 bases, leaving 9 bases between them. Seattle researchers signed up patients amid active infection and tracked them longitudinally. In the original analysis: It was from reference gene primer amplification that nucleated cell counts were estimated. TCRdb's table, derived via immunoSEQ multiplex PCR, lists solely in-frame clones and lacks some. D and trimming were read from the DNA, whereas the V and J calls and clone size are those reported in that table. The repertoire consists of 200,000 to 250,000 clones, with 85% to 95% occurring once and the leading ten covering approximately 0.8%.

Sequenced sample: peripheral blood. This sequence joins TRBV7-9 and TRBJ1-2; D remains unclear. The receptor's source is a man aged 30 to 39 with COVID-19, enrolled during active disease. Here the CDR3 DNA reads TGTGCCAGCAGCTTACGGGATGGAGGCTACACCTTC. Translating gives CASSLRDGGYTF.